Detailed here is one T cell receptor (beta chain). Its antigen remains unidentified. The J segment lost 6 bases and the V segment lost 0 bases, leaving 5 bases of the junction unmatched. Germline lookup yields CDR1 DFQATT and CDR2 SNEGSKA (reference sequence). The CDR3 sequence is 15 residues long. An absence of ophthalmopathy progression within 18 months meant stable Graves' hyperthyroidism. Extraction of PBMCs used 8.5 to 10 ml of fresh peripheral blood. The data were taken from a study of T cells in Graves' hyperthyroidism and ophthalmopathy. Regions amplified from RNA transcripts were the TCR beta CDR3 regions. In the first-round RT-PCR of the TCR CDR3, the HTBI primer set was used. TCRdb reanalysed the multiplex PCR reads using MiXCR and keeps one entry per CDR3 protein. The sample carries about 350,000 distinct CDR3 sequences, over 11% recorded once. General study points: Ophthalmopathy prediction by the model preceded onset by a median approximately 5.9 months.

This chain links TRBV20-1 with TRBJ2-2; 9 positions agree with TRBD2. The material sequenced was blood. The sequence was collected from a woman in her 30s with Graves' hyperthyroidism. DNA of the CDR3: TGCAGTGCTAGAGATGGGGCGGGAGGGCCCGGGGAGCTGTTTTTT. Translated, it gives CSARDGAGGPGELFF.